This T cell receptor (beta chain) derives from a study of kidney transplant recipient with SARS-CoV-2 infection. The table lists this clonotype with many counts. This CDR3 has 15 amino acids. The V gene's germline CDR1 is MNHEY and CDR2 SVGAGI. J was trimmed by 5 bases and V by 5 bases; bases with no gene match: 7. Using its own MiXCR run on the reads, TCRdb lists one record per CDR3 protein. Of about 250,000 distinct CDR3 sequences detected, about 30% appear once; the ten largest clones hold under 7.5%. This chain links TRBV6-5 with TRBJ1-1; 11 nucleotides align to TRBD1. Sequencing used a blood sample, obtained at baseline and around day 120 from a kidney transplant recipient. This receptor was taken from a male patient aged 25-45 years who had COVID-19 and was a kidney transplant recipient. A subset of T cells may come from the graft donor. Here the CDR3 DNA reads TGTGCCAGCAGTATCAGCCGGGACAGGGGGACTGAAGCTTTCTTT. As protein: CASSISRDRGTEAFF.